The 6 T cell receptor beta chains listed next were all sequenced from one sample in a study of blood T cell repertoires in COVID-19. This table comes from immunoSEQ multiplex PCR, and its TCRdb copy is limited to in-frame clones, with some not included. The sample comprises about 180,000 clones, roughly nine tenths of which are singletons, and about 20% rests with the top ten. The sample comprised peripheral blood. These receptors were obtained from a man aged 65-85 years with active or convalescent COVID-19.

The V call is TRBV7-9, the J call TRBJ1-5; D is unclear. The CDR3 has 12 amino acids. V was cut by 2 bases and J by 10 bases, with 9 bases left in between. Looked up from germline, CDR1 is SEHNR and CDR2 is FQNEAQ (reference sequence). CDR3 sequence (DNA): TGTGCCAGCAGCTTATCTGGTGGCCCCCAGCATTTT. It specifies CASSLSGGPQHF.

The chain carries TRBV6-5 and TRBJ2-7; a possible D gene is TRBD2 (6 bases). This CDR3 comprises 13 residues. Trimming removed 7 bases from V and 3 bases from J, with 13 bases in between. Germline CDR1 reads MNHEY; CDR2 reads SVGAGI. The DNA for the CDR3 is TGTGCCAGCAAGGTCCAGGGAGGCTACGAGCAGTACTTC. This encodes CASKVQGGYEQYF.

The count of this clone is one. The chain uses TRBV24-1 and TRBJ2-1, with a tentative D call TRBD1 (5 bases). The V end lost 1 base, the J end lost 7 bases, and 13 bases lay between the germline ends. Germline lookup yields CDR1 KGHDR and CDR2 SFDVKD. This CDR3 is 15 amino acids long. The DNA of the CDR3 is TGTGCCACCAGTGATTTCGCCGACAGCGTTAATGAGCAGTTCTTC. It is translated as CATSDFADSVNEQFF.

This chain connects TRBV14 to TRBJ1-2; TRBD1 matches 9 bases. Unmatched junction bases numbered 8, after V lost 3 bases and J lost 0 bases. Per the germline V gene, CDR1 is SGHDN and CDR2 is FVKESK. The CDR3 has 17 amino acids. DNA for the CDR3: TGTGCCAGCAGCCAGACAGGGGGGCCCTTCACTAACTATGGCTACACCTTC. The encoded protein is CASSQTGGPFTNYGYTF.

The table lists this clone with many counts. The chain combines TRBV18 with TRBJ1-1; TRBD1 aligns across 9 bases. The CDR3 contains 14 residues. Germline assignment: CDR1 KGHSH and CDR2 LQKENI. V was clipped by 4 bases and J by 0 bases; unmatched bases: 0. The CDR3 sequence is CASSRDRVNTEAFF. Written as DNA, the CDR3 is TGTGCCAGCTCACGGGACAGGGTGAACACTGAAGCTTTCTTT. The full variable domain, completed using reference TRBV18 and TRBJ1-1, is NAGVMQNPRHLVRRRGQEARLRCSPMKGHSHVYWYRQLPEEGLKFMVYLQKENIIDESGMPKERFSAEFPKEGPSILRIQQVVRGDSAAYFCASSRDRVNTEAFFGQGTRLTVV.

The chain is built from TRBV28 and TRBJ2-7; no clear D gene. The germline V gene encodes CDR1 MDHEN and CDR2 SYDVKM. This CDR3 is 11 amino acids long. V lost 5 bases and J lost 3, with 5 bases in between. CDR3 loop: CASSPFYEQYF. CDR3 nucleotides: TGTGCCAGCAGTCCCTTCTACGAGCAGTACTTC.